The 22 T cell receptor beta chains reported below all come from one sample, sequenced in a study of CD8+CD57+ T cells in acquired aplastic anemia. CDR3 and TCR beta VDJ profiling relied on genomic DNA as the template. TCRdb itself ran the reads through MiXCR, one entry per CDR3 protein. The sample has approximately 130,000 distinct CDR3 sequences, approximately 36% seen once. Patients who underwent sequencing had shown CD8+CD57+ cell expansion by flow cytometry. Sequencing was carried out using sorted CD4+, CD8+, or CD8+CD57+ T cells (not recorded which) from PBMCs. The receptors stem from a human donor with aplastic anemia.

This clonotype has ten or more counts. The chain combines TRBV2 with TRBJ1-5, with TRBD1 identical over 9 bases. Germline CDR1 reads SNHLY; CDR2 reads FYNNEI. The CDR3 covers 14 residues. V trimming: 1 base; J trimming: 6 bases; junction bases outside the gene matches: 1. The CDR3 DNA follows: TGTGCCAGCAGTGAAGAGACAGGGGGTCAGCCCCAGCATTTT. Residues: CASSEETGGQPQHF.

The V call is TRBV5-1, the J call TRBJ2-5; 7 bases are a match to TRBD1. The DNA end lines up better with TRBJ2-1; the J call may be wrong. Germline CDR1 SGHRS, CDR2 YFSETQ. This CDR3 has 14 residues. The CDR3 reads CASSLGAGGNEQFF. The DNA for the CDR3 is TGCGCCAGCAGCTTGGGGGCAGGGGGAAATGAGCAGTTCTTC.

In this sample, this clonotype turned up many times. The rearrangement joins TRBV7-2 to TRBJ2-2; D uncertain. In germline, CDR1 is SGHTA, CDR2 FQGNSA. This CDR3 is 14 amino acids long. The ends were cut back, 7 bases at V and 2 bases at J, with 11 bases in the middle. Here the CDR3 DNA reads TGTGCCAGCACCCCAACCACTAACACCGGGGAGCTGTTTTTT. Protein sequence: CASTPTTNTGELFF.

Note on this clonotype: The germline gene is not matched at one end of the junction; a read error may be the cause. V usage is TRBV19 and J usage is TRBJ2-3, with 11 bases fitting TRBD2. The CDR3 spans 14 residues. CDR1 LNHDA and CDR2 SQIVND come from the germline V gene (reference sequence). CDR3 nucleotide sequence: TGTGCCGCCTCAGAGACTAGCGGGACAGATGCGCAGTATTTT. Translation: CAASETSGTDAQYF.

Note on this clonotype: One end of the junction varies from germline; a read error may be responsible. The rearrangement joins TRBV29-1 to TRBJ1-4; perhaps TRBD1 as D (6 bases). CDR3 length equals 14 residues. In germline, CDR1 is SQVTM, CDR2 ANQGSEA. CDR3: CSVDPTGRNERLSF. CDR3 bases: TGCAGCGTTGATCCGACAGGTCGGAATGAAAGACTGTCTTTT.

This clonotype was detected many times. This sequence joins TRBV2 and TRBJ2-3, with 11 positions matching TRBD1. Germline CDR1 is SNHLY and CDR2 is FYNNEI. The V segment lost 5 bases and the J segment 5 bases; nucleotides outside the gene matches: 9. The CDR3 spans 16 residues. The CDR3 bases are TGTGCCAGCAGTCAACGGACAGGGGGCGCTGGAGATACGCAGTATTTT. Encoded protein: CASSQRTGGAGDTQYF.

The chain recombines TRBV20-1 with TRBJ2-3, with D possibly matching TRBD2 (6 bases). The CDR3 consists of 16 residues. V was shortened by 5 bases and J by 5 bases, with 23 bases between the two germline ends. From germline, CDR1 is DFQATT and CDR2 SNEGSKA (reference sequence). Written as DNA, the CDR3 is TGCAGTGCTTCTCCCCCTACTAGCACCAGTCGAGATACGCAGTATTTT. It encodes CSASPPTSTSRDTQYF.

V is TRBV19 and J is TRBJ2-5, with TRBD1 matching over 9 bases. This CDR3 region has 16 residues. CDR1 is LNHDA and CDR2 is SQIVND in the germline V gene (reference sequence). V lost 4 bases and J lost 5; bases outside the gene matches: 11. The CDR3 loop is CASSTGPGQGKETQYF. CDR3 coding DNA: TGTGCCAGTAGTACCGGACCGGGACAGGGAAAGGAGACCCAGTACTTC. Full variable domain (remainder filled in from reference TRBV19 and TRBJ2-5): DGGITQSPKYLFRKEGQNVTLSCEQNLNHDAMYWYRQDPGQGLRLIYYSQIVNDFQKGDIAEGYSVSREKKESFPLTVTSAQKNPTAFYLCASSTGPGQGKETQYFGPGTRLLVL.

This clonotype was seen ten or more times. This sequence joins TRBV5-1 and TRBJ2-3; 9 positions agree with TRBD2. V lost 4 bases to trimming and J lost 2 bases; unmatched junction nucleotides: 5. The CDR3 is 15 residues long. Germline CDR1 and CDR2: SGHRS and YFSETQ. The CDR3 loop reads CASSPGLANTDTQYF. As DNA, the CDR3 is TGCGCCAGCAGCCCCGGACTAGCGAACACAGATACGCAGTATTTT.

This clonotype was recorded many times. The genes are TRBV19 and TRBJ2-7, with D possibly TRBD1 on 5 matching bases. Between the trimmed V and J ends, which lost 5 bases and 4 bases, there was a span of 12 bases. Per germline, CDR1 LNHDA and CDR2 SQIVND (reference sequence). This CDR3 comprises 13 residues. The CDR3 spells CASSPQAGYEQYV. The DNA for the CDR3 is TGTGCCAGTAGTCCTCAGGCAGGGTACGAGCAGTACGTC.

DNA for the CDR3: TGTGCCACCAGCATGACGACCGACGGAGCGCCCCTCCACTTT. Translating gives CATSMTTDGAPLHF. V usage is TRBV15 and J usage is TRBJ1-6; D is undetermined. This CDR3 has 14 residues. Germline values: CDR1 LNHNV, CDR2 YYDKDF (reference sequence). The V end lost 4 bases, the J end lost 13 bases, and 17 bases lay between the germline ends.

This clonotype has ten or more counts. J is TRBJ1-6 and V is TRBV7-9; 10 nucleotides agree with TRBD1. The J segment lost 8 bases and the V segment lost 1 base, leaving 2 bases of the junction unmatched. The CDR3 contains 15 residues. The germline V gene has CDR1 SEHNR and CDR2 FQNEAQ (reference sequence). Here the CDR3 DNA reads TGTGCCAGCAGCTTAGGGACAGGGGGGGATTCACCCCTCCACTTT. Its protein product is CASSLGTGGDSPLHF.

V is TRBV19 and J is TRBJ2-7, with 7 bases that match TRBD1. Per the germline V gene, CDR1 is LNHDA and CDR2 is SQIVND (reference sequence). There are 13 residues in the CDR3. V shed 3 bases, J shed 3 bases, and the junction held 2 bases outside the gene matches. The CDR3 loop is CASSMGQIYEQYF. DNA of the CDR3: TGTGCCAGTAGTATGGGACAGATCTACGAGCAGTACTTC.

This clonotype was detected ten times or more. The CDR3 reads CASSKKRLTADGYTF. CDR3 nucleotide sequence: TGTGCCAGCAGCAAAAAGCGCTTAACCGCGGATGGCTACACCTTC. The V and J genes are TRBV6-9 and TRBJ1-2; no firm D call. CDR1 is MNHGY and CDR2 is SVAAGI in the germline V gene. V gave up 6 bases and J gave up 6 bases, with 20 bases separating them. The length of the CDR3 is 15 residues.

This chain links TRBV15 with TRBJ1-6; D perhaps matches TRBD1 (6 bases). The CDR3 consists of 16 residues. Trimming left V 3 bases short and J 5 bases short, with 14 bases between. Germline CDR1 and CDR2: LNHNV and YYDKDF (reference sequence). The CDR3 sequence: CATSRGPDSHNSPLHF. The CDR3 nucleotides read TGTGCCACCAGCAGGGGGCCGGACAGTCATAATTCACCCCTCCACTTT.

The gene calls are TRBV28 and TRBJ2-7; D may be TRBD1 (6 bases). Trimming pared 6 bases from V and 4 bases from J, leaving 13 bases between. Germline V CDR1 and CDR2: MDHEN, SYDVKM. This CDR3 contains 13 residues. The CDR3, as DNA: TGTGCCAGCAGACAGGGTAATTTGTACGAGCAGTACTTC. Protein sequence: CASRQGNLYEQYF. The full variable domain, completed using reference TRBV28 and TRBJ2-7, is DVKVTQSSRYLVKRTGEKVFLECVQDMDHENMFWYRQDPGLGLRLIYFSYDVKMKEKGDIPEGYSVSREKKERFSLILESASTNQTSMYLCASRQGNLYEQYFGPGTRLTVT.

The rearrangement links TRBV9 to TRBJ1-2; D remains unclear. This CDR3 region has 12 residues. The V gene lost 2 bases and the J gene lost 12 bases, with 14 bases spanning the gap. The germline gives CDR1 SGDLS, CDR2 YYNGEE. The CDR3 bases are TGTGCCAGCAGCGTGGGCAGCTCTGGAAACACCTTC. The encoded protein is CASSVGSSGNTF.

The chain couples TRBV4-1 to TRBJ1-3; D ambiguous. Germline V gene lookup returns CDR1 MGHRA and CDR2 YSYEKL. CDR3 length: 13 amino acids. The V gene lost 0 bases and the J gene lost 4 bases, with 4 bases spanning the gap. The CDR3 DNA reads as TGCGCCAGCAGCCAAGACGTAGGAAACACCATATATTTT. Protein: CASSQDVGNTIYF.

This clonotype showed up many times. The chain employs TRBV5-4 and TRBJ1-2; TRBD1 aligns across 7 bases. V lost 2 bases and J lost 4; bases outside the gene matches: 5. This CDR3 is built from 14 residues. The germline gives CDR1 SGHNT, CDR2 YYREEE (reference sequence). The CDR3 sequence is CASSFRQGSYGYTF. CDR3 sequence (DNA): TGTGCCAGCAGCTTCAGACAGGGATCCTATGGCTACACCTTC.

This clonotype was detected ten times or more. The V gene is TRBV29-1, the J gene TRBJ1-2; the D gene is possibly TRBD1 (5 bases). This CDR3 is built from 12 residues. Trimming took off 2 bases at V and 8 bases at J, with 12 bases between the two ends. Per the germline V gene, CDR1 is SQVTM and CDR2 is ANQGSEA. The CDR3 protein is CSVETARGGYTF. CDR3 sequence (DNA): TGCAGCGTTGAAACGGCGCGGGGGGGCTACACCTTC.

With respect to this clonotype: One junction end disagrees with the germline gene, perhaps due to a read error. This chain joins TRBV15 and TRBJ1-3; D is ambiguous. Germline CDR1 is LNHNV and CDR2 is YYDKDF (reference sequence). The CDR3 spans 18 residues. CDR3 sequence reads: CATSRDLASVSSGDTIYF. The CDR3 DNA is TGTGCCACCAGCAGAGATTTAGCGTCTGTGAGCTCTGGAGACACCATATATTTT.

This chain's CDR3 is CASREYRDDNEQFF. The CDR3 nucleotides read TGTGCCAGTAGGGAGTATAGGGACGACAATGAGCAGTTCTTC. The chain recombines TRBV19 with TRBJ2-1, with D perhaps TRBD1 or TRBD2 (5 bases each). The germline V gene has CDR1 LNHDA and CDR2 SQIVND (reference sequence). Trimming shortened V by 6 bases and J by 5 bases, and 14 bases separated the two germline ends. The CDR3 length is 14 residues.